This TCR beta chain was documented in a study of long-term antiretroviral therapy in people with HIV. Broader study findings: All time points showed a repertoire dominated by clones expanded before ART. Blood dating 2004 to 2017 may reflect older ART regimens.

In its sample, this clone was seen once. Its cognate antigen is unknown. Every one of the donors gave at least one pre-ART PBMC sample and at least two post-ART PBMC samples. CDR1 is KGHSH and CDR2 is LQKENI in the germline V gene. CDR3 size: 14 residues. V gave up 5 bases and J gave up 0 bases, with 8 bases separating them. Survey-level resolution applied to immunoSEQ assay v3.0. This table comes from immunoSEQ multiplex PCR, and its TCRdb copy is limited to in-frame clones, with some not included. The data show over 20,000 clones, around 86% seen once. The J gene is TRBJ1-5, the V gene TRBV18; no firm D call. The sequence was obtained from a middle-aged man with HIV. The sample in question was unsorted PBMCs, obtained 0.4 years after starting antiretroviral therapy. The CDR3 spells CASSRENSNQPQHF. The CDR3 nucleotides are TGTGCCAGCTCAAGAGAGAATAGCAATCAGCCCCAGCATTTT.